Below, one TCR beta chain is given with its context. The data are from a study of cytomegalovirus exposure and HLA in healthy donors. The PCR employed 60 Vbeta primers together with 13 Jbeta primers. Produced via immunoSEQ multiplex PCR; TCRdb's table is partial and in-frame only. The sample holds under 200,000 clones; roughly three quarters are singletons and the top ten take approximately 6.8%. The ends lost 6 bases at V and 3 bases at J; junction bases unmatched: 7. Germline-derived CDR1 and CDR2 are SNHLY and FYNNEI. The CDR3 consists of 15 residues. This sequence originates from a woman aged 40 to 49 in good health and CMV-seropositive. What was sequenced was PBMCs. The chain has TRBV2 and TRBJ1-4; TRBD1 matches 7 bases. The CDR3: CASRRPGQPNEKLFF. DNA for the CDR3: TGTGCCAGCAGGCGACCGGGACAGCCTAATGAAAAACTGTTTTTT.